The subject of this entry is one T cell receptor (beta chain). What it recognizes is unknown. The CDR3 loop spans 14 amino acids. Trimming took off 1 base at V and 2 bases at J, with 9 bases between the two ends. The germline V gene encodes CDR1 SGHNT and CDR2 YYREEE (reference sequence). This sample is part of a study of graft-versus-host responses after intestinal transplantation. Study at large: Each transplant was multivisceral, liver-intestinal, or isolated intestinal. Recipients uniformly received anti-thymocyte globulin induction, followed by tacrolimus and steroids for roughly 3 years.

The method was immunoSEQ multiplex PCR; TCRdb's version includes in-frame clones alone and lacks a portion of them. The repertoire consists of tens of thousands of clones, with roughly 89% occurring once and the leading ten covering 2.5% to 3%. Study results and limitations: Recipient marrow held GvH clones, some first seen in ileum or blood.

Material: PBMCs, obtained around 120 days after intestinal transplantation. This receptor was taken from a human patient who received an intestinal transplant, so some T cells may come from the graft donor. The V gene is TRBV5-4, the J gene TRBJ2-5; no reliable D call. The CDR3 DNA follows: TGTGCCAGCAGCTTGCGCGGAGCTCAAGAGACCCAGTACTTC. It codes for CASSLRGAQETQYF.